One sample yielded the 2 T cell receptor beta chains listed below, sequenced in a study of shared clonotypes between healthy human individuals. Clones were read by immunoSEQ multiplex PCR, and TCRdb kept only the in-frame ones, dropping some. The data contain 2,500,000 or so clones, roughly 93% of them singletons. Source material: naive CD4+ T cells from PBMCs. The subset: CD45RA+ positively selected. The source of these receptors is a man younger than 30 in good health. Some clones in this sample may be carry-over from other donors' samples.

The chain has TRBV5-1 and TRBJ2-3; no reliable D call. Between the trimmed V and J ends, which lost 0 bases and 2 bases, there was a span of 22 bases. CDR3 length equals 19 residues. Germline lookup yields CDR1 SGHRS and CDR2 YFSETQ. CDR3 coding DNA: TGCGCCAGCAGCTTGGAAAAAGTAGCCGGGCAGGACCACACAGATACGCAGTATTTT. Residues: CASSLEKVAGQDHTDTQYF.

The chain is built from TRBV12-2 and TRBJ1-4; TRBD1, as called in the table, went unchecked against the DNA. TRBV12-2 has pseudogene status. This CDR3 spans 15 amino acids. The CDR3 reads CASRQQTGGREKLFF. The CDR3 DNA reads TGTGCAAGTCGCCAACAGACAGGGGGGAGGGAAAAACTGTTTTTT.